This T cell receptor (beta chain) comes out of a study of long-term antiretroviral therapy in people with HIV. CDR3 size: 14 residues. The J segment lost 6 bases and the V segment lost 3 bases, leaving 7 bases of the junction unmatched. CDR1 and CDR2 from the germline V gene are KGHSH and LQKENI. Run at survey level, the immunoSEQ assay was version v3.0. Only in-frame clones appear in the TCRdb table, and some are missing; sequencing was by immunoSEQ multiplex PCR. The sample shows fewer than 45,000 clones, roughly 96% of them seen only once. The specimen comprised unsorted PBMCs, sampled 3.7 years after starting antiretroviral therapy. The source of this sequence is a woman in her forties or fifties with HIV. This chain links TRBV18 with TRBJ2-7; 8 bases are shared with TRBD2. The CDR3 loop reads CASSPTGTSAEQYF. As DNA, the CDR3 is TGTGCCAGCTCACCGACCGGGACTAGTGCCGAGCAGTACTTC.